This T cell receptor (beta chain) was identified in a study of beta chain features in type 1 diabetes. Trimming left V 2 bases short and J 1 base short, with 8 bases between. Germline CDR1 and CDR2: SNHLY and FYNNEI. CDR3 size: 14 residues. The study, taken as a whole, reports: Moderate yet significant TCRB CDR3 shortening was seen in Type 1 diabetes patients in all four CD4+ subsets.

This clone was counted a single time. Its matching antigen is unknown. On average, the one heparinised blood draw given by each donor was 90 to 150 mL. A sort by CD45RO/CCR7/CD25/CD127/CD95/CD27 yielded CD4+ naive, central memory, regulatory and stem cell-like memory cells. Reverse transcription of all isolated RNA meant that expressed TCRB transcripts were sequenced. Using immunoSEQ multiplex PCR, the repertoire was profiled, and TCRdb retains in-frame clones only, with some absent. Found here are some 290,000 clones, around 24% of them singletons; the top ten hold about 0.011%. This sequence was found in a woman aged 30 to 39 with type 1 diabetes. The material sequenced was naive CD4+ T cells from blood. This rearrangement joins TRBV2 to TRBJ1-2; D unclear. CDR3 loop: CASSESPNNYGYTF. The CDR3, as DNA: TGTGCCAGCAGTGAATCCCCTAATAACTATGGCTACACCTTC. Together with reference TRBV2 and TRBJ1-2, the CDR3 gives the full variable domain: EPEVTQTPSHQVTQMGQEVILRCVPISNHLYFYWYRQILGQKVEFLVSFYNNEISEKSEIFDDQFSVERPDGSNFTLKIRSTKLEDSAMYFCASSESPNNYGYTFGSGTRLTVV.